This T cell receptor beta chain was observed in a study of PD-1 blockade in classical Hodgkin lymphoma. After autologous stem cell transplantation all patients relapsed, and prior brentuximab vedotin exposure differed between cohorts. In its sample, this clone was seen a few times. What it binds is unknown. Findings and caveats of the study: Newly diagnosed patients reportedly had lower baseline TCR diversity than healthy donors. Although disease activity or prior therapy may be involved, causes of the repertoire differences remain undefined.

Using immunoSEQ multiplex PCR, the repertoire was profiled, and TCRdb retains in-frame clones only, with some absent. This table has over 50,000 clones, just under 75% appearing once. Germline V gene data show CDR1 as GTSNPN and CDR2 as SVGIG (reference sequence). V shed 6 bases and J 2 bases; nucleotides not matched to a gene: 5. The CDR3 has 13 amino acids. This chain links TRBV30 with TRBJ2-5; TRBD1 matches at 8 bases. The starting material was peripheral blood mononuclear cells (PBMCs), obtained before the second cycle of nivolumab. The receptor was isolated from a human donor with classical Hodgkin lymphoma. The CDR3 reads CACGQGLQETQYF. The CDR3 region has the DNA TGTGCCTGCGGACAGGGATTACAAGAGACCCAGTACTTC.